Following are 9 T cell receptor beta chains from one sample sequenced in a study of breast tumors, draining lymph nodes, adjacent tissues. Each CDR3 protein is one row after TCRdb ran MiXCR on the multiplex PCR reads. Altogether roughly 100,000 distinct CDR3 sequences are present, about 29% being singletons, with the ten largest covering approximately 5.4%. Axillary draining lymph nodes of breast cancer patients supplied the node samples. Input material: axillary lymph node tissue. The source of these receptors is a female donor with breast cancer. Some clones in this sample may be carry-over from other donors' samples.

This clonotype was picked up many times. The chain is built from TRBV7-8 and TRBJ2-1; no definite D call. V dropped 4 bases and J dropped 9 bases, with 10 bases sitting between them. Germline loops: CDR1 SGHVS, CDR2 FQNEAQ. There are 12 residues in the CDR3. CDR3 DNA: TGTGCCAGCAGCTCGAAGTGGGGTGAGCAGTTCTTC. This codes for CASSSKWGEQFF.

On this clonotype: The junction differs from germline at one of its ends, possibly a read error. CDR3 region: CASSFGLAAPTDTRYF. In DNA, the CDR3 is TGTGCCAGCAGCTTCGGACTAGCGGCACCCACAGATACGCGGTATTTT. The V and J genes are TRBV11-2 and TRBJ2-3; 10 nucleotides align to TRBD2. Germline CDR1 is SGHAT and CDR2 is FQNNGV. The CDR3 runs to 16 residues.

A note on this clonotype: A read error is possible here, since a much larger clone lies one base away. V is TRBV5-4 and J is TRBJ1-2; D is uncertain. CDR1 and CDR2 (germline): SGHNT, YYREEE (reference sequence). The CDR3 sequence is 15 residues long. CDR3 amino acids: CASSPERVANYSYTF. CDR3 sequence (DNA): TGTGCCAGCAGCCCAGAGAGGGTAGCTAACTATAGCTACACCTTC.

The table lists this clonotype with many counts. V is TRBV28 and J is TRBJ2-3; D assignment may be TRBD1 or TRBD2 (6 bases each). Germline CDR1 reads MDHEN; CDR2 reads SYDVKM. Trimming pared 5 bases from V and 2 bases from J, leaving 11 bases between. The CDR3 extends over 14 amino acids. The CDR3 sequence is CASSRGGTTDTQYF. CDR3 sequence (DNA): TGTGCCAGCAGTAGAGGGGGGACCACAGATACGCAGTATTTT.

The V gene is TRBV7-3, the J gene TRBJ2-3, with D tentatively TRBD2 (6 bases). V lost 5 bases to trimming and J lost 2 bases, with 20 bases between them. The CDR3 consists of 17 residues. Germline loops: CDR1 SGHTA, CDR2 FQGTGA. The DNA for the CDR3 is TGTGCCAGCAGCCGAGTTGGGACTCCGGGATCCACAGATACGCAGTATTTT. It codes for CASSRVGTPGSTDTQYF.

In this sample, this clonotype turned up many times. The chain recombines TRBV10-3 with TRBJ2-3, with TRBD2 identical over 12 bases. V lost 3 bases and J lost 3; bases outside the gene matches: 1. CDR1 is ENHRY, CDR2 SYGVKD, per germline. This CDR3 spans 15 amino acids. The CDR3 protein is CAISETSGGTDTQYF. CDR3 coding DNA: TGTGCCATCAGTGAAACTAGCGGGGGGACAGATACGCAGTATTTT.

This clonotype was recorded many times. CDR3 in amino acids: CATSRGAGTGGYEQYF. DNA for the CDR3: TGTGCCACCAGCAGAGGCGCCGGGACAGGGGGCTACGAGCAGTACTTC. The chain joins TRBV15 to TRBJ2-7; the match to TRBD1 covers 11 bases. V shed 1 base and J 3 bases; nucleotides not matched to a gene: 5. In germline, CDR1 is LNHNV, CDR2 YYDKDF (reference sequence). The CDR3 runs to 16 residues.

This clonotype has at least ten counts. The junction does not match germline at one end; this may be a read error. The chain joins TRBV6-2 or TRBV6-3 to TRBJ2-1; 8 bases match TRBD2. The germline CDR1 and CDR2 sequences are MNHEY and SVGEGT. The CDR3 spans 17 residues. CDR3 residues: CASSHSRLAFSYNEQFF. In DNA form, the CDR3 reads TGTGCCAGCAGTCACTCGCGACTAGCGTTCTCCTACAATGAGCAGTTCTTC.

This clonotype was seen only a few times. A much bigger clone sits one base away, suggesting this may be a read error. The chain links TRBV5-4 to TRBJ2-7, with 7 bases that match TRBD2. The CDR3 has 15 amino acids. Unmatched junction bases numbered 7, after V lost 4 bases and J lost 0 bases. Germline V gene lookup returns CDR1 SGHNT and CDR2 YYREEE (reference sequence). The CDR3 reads CASSDGTTTSYEQYF. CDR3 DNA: TGTGCCAGCAGCGATGGGACTACCACCTCCTACGAGCAGTACTTC. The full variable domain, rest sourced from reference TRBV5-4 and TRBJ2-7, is ETGVTQSPTHLIKTRGQQVTLRCSSQSGHNTVSWYQQALGQGPQFIFQYYREEENGRGNFPPRFSGLQFPNYSSELNVNALELDDSALYLCASSDGTTTSYEQYFGPGTRLTVT.